This entry describes one T cell receptor (beta chain). Germline CDR1 is KGHSH and CDR2 is LQKENI. The CDR3 extends over 14 amino acids. The V gene lost 4 bases and the J gene lost 10 bases, with 19 bases spanning the gap. The data are from a study of blood T cell repertoires in COVID-19. Whole-study context: The United States, Italy and Spain were the sources of the acute and convalescent COVID-19 samples.

The authors' processing: Nucleated cell counts were estimated from reference gene primer amplification. Assay: immunoSEQ multiplex PCR; the TCRdb copy retains only in-frame clones and omits some. Clone size and the V and J calls come from that table; the DNA yielded D and trimming. The table shows about 220,000 clones, with 82% occurring only once. The chain joins TRBV18 to TRBJ2-5; D may be TRBD2 (6 bases). Input material: peripheral blood. The source is a woman between 70 and 85 years old with COVID-19, enrolled during active disease. The CDR3 nucleotides read TGTGCCAGCTCACAAGACCACTACGGAGGGAGCCAGTACTTC. This codes for CASSQDHYGGSQYF.